Listed below are T cell receptor beta chains from one sample, sequenced in a study of molecular identifiers for immune sequencing clone quantification. MiXCR, run by TCRdb on the PCR reads, gives a single entry per CDR3 protein. The top ten clones hold about 0.7% of a sample with approximately 320,000 distinct CDR3 sequences, about 23% of them seen once. The specimen was naive CD8+ T cells from blood, with Jurkat cell RNA spiked in. These TCRs come from a human donor in good health. Some libraries in this study had Jurkat cell RNA spiked in. Both conserved end residues are part of each CDR3. Fields, in order: clone size, J gene, V gene, D gene, CDR3 DNA, CDR3 protein. A D gene is named only where the DNA matches it firmly. Size tells how often a clone was seen (once, few, many) or the class of an expanded clone, and some rows leave it out.

abundance: many
j_gene: TRBJ1-2
v_gene: TRBV12-3/TRBV12-4
d_gene: .
CDR3nt: TGTGCCAGCAGTTTGGGGCCCGGGACCCAGGGCTACACCTTC
CDR3aa: CASSLGPGTQGYTF

abundance: many
j_gene: TRBJ2-3
v_gene: TRBV11-2
d_gene: .
CDR3nt: TGTGCCAGCAGCTTGGGGTTGGATACGCAGTATTTT
CDR3aa: CASSLGLDTQYF

abundance: many
j_gene: TRBJ2-2
v_gene: TRBV5-4
d_gene: .
CDR3nt: TGTGCCAGCAGCTTTGACTTACGGGAGCTGTTTTTT
CDR3aa: CASSFDLRELFF

abundance: few
j_gene: TRBJ2-1
v_gene: TRBV20-1
d_gene: .
CDR3nt: TGCAGTGCTAGAGAGTTCGTAGCGGACCCTTCCTACAATGAGCAGTTCTTC
CDR3aa: CSAREFVADPSYNEQFF

abundance: many
j_gene: TRBJ1-1
v_gene: TRBV28
d_gene: .
CDR3nt: TGTGCCAGCAGTTTGGGGGGGGGGTGGAACACTGAAGCTTTCTTT
CDR3aa: CASSLGGGWNTEAFF

abundance: few
j_gene: TRBJ2-7
v_gene: TRBV6-2/TRBV6-3
d_gene: TRBD1
CDR3nt: TGTGCCAGCAGTTATTTGGCGGGACAGGCGATCTACGAGCAGTACTTC
CDR3aa: CASSYLAGQAIYEQYF

abundance: .
j_gene: TRBJ2-3
v_gene: TRBV28
d_gene: .
CDR3nt: TGTGCCAGCAGTTTTCGAGGTCTCGATACGCAGTATTTT
CDR3aa: CASSFRGLDTQYF

abundance: .
j_gene: TRBJ1-1
v_gene: TRBV20-1
d_gene: .
CDR3nt: TGCAGTGCTTTTCCGAACACTGAAGCTTTCTTT
CDR3aa: CSAFPNTEAFF

abundance: many
j_gene: TRBJ2-5
v_gene: TRBV6-5
d_gene: .
CDR3nt: TGTGCCAGCAGTTTATCCTTTAGCGCACAAGAGACCCAGTACTTC
CDR3aa: CASSLSFSAQETQYF

abundance: many
j_gene: TRBJ1-6
v_gene: TRBV20-1
d_gene: .
CDR3nt: TGCAGTGCTAGGTACAGGGACTTTTCTAATTCACCCCTCCACTTT
CDR3aa: CSARYRDFSNSPLHF

abundance: .
j_gene: TRBJ1-1
v_gene: TRBV10-3
d_gene: .
CDR3nt: TGTGCCATCAGCGGGGAGAACACTGAAGCTTTCTTT
CDR3aa: CAISGENTEAFF

abundance: .
j_gene: TRBJ2-7
v_gene: TRBV7-9
d_gene: .
CDR3nt: TGTGCCAGCAGACCCCGGGGGACCGCCTACGAGCCGTACTTC
CDR3aa: CASRPRGTAYEPYF

abundance: few
j_gene: TRBJ2-5
v_gene: TRBV5-3
d_gene: .
CDR3nt: TGTGCCAGCACCACTGGAGTTTGGTCCGGGTTTGGGGAGACCCAGTACTTC
CDR3aa: CASTTGVWSGFGETQYF

abundance: many
j_gene: TRBJ2-3
v_gene: TRBV4-1
d_gene: .
CDR3nt: TGCGCCAGCAGCCAGACTGCGAGAGGGGGACCCACAGATACGCAGTATTTT
CDR3aa: CASSQTARGGPTDTQYF

abundance: few
j_gene: TRBJ2-1
v_gene: TRBV27
d_gene: TRBD1
CDR3nt: TGTGCCAGCAGTTTATGGGACAGAAACAATGAGCAGTTCTTC
CDR3aa: CASSLWDRNNEQFF

abundance: many
j_gene: TRBJ1-1
v_gene: TRBV19
d_gene: .
CDR3nt: TGTGCCAGTAGTATATCTGGGACCCTCGGCACTGAAGCTTTCTTT
CDR3aa: CASSISGTLGTEAFF

abundance: .
j_gene: TRBJ2-7
v_gene: TRBV20-1
d_gene: .
CDR3nt: TGCAGTGCTAGAGATCGGGAGACACCTCGCGAGCCGTACTTC
CDR3aa: CSARDRETPREPYF

abundance: .
j_gene: TRBJ1-1
v_gene: TRBV7-8
d_gene: TRBD1
CDR3nt: TGTGCCAGCAGCTTACCGGGACAGGGGAACACTGAAGCTTTATTT
CDR3aa: CASSLPGQGNTEALF

abundance: many
j_gene: TRBJ2-2
v_gene: TRBV9
d_gene: .
CDR3nt: TGTGCCAGCAGCCCAGGGGAGGGGCTAGCGGTGAACACCGGGGAGCTGTTTTTT
CDR3aa: CASSPGEGLAVNTGELFF

abundance: many
j_gene: TRBJ2-1
v_gene: TRBV5-5
d_gene: TRBD2
CDR3nt: TGTGCCAGCAGCCCGGGACTAGTCTACAATGAGCAGTTCTTC
CDR3aa: CASSPGLVYNEQFF

abundance: many
j_gene: TRBJ2-3
v_gene: TRBV9
d_gene: TRBD2
CDR3nt: TGTGCCAGCAGCCAGGGACTAGCGGGAGTAACAGATACGCAGTATTTT
CDR3aa: CASSQGLAGVTDTQYF

abundance: .
j_gene: TRBJ1-1
v_gene: TRBV4-3
d_gene: TRBD1
CDR3nt: TGCGCCAGCAGCCTCAGGATAGGGGGCCGTGCTGAAGCTTTCTTT
CDR3aa: CASSLRIGGRAEAFF

abundance: few
j_gene: TRBJ2-3
v_gene: TRBV7-9
d_gene: TRBD2
CDR3nt: TGTGCCAGCAGCTCCCGTCTAGCGGGAGAGTCAGATACGCAGTATTTT
CDR3aa: CASSSRLAGESDTQYF

abundance: .
j_gene: TRBJ2-3
v_gene: TRBV29-1
d_gene: .
CDR3nt: TGCAGCGTTGAGGGCCTTCAGGATGCGCAGTATTTT
CDR3aa: CSVEGLQDAQYF

abundance: .
j_gene: TRBJ2-7
v_gene: TRBV6-2/TRBV6-3
d_gene: .
CDR3nt: TGTGCCAGCAGTTACGACGGCCTAAAGAGCTCCTACGAGCAGTACTTC
CDR3aa: CASSYDGLKSSYEQYF

abundance: .
j_gene: TRBJ2-2
v_gene: TRBV4-3
d_gene: .
CDR3nt: TGCGCCAGCAGCCAAGAGGGGACAACCACCGGGGAGCTGTTTTTT
CDR3aa: CASSQEGTTTGELFF

abundance: few
j_gene: TRBJ1-5
v_gene: TRBV27
d_gene: TRBD1
CDR3nt: TGTGCCAGCAGTCCGGGACAGACAGGCGGCAATCAGCCCCAGCATTTT
CDR3aa: CASSPGQTGGNQPQHF

abundance: .
j_gene: TRBJ1-4
v_gene: TRBV13
d_gene: .
CDR3nt: TGTGCCAGCAGCTTAGCCCAGGGTGGTGAAAAACTGTTTTTT
CDR3aa: CASSLAQGGEKLFF

abundance: many
j_gene: TRBJ1-5
v_gene: TRBV20-1
d_gene: .
CDR3nt: TGCAGTGCTAGAGAAGTATGGGGACAGCCCCAGCATTTT
CDR3aa: CSAREVWGQPQHF

abundance: many
j_gene: TRBJ2-4
v_gene: TRBV29-1
d_gene: TRBD2
CDR3nt: TGCAGCGTTCTAGCGGGAGTAGCCAAAAACATTCAGTACTTC
CDR3aa: CSVLAGVAKNIQYF

abundance: many
j_gene: TRBJ2-6
v_gene: TRBV2
d_gene: .
CDR3nt: TGTGCCAGCAGCCAGCGGATCGAGGAGGCCAACGTCCTGACTTTC
CDR3aa: CASSQRIEEANVLTF

abundance: many
j_gene: TRBJ2-7
v_gene: TRBV7-9
d_gene: .
CDR3nt: TGTGCCAGCAGCCCGCCCGACAGACCCTACGAGCAGTACTTC
CDR3aa: CASSPPDRPYEQYF

abundance: .
j_gene: TRBJ2-6
v_gene: TRBV9
d_gene: .
CDR3nt: TGTGCCAGCAGTCCCGCCGGACGCAGGATCTCTGGGGCCAACGTCCTGACTTTC
CDR3aa: CASSPAGRRISGANVLTF

abundance: .
j_gene: TRBJ2-4
v_gene: TRBV28
d_gene: .
CDR3nt: TGTGCCAGCGGTTTACGAGGAGCCAAAAACATTCGGTGCTTC
CDR3aa: CASGLRGAKNIRCF

abundance: many
j_gene: TRBJ2-2
v_gene: TRBV29-1
d_gene: .
CDR3nt: TGCAGCGTTGAAGGCCCCCGCGGGGAGCTGTTTTTT
CDR3aa: CSVEGPRGELFF

abundance: many
j_gene: TRBJ2-3
v_gene: TRBV7-9
d_gene: TRBD2
CDR3nt: TGTGCCAGCAGCTTAGTGGCTAGCGGACTCACAGATACGCAGTATTTT
CDR3aa: CASSLVASGLTDTQYF

abundance: many
j_gene: TRBJ2-2
v_gene: TRBV7-9
d_gene: .
CDR3nt: TGTGCCAGCAGCCCAGAGGGACAGAACACCGGGGAGCTGTTTTTT
CDR3aa: CASSPEGQNTGELFF

abundance: many
j_gene: TRBJ2-3
v_gene: TRBV6-5
d_gene: .
CDR3nt: TGTGCCAGCAGTTACTCGGACTCCCACACAGATACGCAGTATTTT
CDR3aa: CASSYSDSHTDTQYF